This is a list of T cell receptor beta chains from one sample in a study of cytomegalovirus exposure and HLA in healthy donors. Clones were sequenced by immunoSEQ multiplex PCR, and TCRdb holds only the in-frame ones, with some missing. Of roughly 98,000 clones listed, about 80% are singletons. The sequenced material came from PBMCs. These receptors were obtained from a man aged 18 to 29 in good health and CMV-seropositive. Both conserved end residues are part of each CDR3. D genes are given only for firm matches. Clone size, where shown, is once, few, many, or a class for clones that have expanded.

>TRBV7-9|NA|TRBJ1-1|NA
TGTTCCAGCAACGGGGATCGCCCCGACGCTTTCTTT
CSSNGDRPDAFF
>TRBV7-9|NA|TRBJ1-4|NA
TGTGCCAGCAGCTTAACCCGCATGGGGGGGCGCTATGAAAAACTGTTTTTT
CASSLTRMGGRYEKLFF
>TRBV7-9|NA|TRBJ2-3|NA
TGTGCCAGCAGCTTATCCTACACAGATACGCAGTATTTT
CASSLSYTDTQYF
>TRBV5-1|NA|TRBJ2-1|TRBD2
TGCGCCAGCAGGCCCCCGGTCAGCGGGGGCTCCTACAATGAGCAGTTCTTC
CASRPPVSGGSYNEQFF
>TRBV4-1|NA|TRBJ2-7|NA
TGCGCCAGCAGCCAAGCCCATAGGACAGAATACGAGCAGTACTTC
CASSQAHRTEYEQYF
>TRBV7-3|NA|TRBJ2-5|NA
TGTGCCAGCAGCTTGCAGGGGATAGGAGAGACCCAGTACTTC
CASSLQGIGETQYF
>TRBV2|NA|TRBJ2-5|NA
TGTGCCAGCGTACAAACGTTCCAAGAGACCCAGTACTTC
CASVQTFQETQYF
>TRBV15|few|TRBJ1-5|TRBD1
TGTGCCACCAGCAGAGGGGACAGAAACAATCAGCCCCAGCATTTT
CATSRGDRNNQPQHF
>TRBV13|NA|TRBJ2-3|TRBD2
TGTGCCAGTACTCCGACTAGCGCTGGCACAGATACGCAGTATTTT
CASTPTSAGTDTQYF
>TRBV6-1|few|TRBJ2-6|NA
TGTGCCAGCAATCAGGGGACTGGGGCCAACGTCCTGACTTTC
CASNQGTGANVLTF
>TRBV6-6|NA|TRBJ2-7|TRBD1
TGTGCCAGCAGCCAACACCAGGGGGCGTCCTACGAGCAGTACTTC
CASSQHQGASYEQYF
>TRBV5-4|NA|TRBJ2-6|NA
TGTGCCAGCAGCCTGAGAGCAGGCTCTGGGGCCAACGTCCTGACTTTC
CASSLRAGSGANVLTF
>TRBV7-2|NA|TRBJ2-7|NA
TGTGCCAGCAGCTTTTCCAGGCGAAGCTACGAGCAGTACTTC
CASSFSRRSYEQYF
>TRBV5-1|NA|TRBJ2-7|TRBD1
TGCGCCAGCAGCGTCGACAGGGTCTACGAGCAGTACTTC
CASSVDRVYEQYF
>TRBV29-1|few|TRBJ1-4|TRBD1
TGCAGCCCCACGTCGGGGGACAGGGGACTTGAAAAACTGTTTTTT
CSPTSGDRGLEKLFF
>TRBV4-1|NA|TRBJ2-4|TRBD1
TGCGCCAGCAGCCATGGACAGGGTAAAAACATTCAGTACTTC
CASSHGQGKNIQYF
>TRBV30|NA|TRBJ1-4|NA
TGTGCCTGGAGTCTCAATAGGGGCAGGCGAAATGAAAAACTGTTTTTT
CAWSLNRGRRNEKLFF
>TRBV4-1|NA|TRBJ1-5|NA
TGCGCCAGCAGCCAAGATCCGGGAGGGGGGGGCGGGCGGCCCCAGCATTTT
CASSQDPGGGGGRPQHF
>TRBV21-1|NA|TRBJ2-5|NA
TGTGCCAGCAGCAACCCGCCCCGGACAGGGCAAGAGACCCAGTACTTC
CASSNPPRTGQETQYF
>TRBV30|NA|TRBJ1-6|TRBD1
TGTGCCTGGGTAAGACAGGGGGCTTATTCACCCCTCCACTTT
CAWVRQGAYSPLHF
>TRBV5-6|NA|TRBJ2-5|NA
TGTGCCAGCAGCTTGATCGGGAGAGCAAACTCAGAGACCCAGTACTTC
CASSLIGRANSETQYF
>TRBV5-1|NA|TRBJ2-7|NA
TGCGCCAGCAGTTCTGATGAGGTTTCCTACGAGCAGTACTTC
CASSSDEVSYEQYF
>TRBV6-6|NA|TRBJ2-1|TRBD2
TGTGCCAGTGCTTCGTTCCGCGGGGGTTACAATGAGCAGTTCTTC
CASASFRGGYNEQFF
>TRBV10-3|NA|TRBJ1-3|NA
TGTGCCATCAGTGCCCCTTCCGGGATTCACCGCAAATACTCTGGAAACACCATATATTTT
CAISAPSGIHRKYSGNTIYF
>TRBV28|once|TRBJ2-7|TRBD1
TGTGCCAGCAGTTTTTCCGGGACAGCCAAATACGAGCAGTACTTC
CASSFSGTAKYEQYF
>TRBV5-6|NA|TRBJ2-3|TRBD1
TGTGCCAGCAGCTTGGTGGGACAGGGTACAGATACGCAGTATTTT
CASSLVGQGTDTQYF
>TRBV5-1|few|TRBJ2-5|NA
TGCGCCAGCAGCCTGGACACCCAAGAGACCCAGTACTTC
CASSLDTQETQYF
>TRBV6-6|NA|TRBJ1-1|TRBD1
TGTGCCAGCAGTCAGCCCGGGACAGGCCTCACTGAAGCTTTCTTT
CASSQPGTGLTEAFF
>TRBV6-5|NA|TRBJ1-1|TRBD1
TGTGCCAGCAGCTCACCCAGGGGGCAGACTGAAGCTTTCTTT
CASSSPRGQTEAFF
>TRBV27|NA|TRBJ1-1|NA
TGTGCCAGCAGTTTCCTAGGGACGGGAGGGTGGACTGAAGCTTTCTTT
CASSFLGTGGWTEAFF
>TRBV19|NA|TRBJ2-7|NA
TGTGCCAGTAGTCCGGGGAATGGTTACGAGCAGTACTTC
CASSPGNGYEQYF
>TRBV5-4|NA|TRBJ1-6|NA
TGTGCCAGCAGCCCTTATAATTCACCCCTCCACTTT
CASSPYNSPLHF
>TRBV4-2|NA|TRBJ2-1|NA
TGTGCCAGCAGCCAAGAAGCTAGCAGCTCCTACAATGAGCAGTTCTTC
CASSQEASSSYNEQFF
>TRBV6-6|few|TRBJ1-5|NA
TGTGCCAGCAGTTACGATTCCGGACTCAATCAGCCCCAGCATTTT
CASSYDSGLNQPQHF
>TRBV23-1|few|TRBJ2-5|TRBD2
TGCGCCAGCAGTCATCGGACTAGTGAGGGGGAGACCCAGTACTTC
CASSHRTSEGETQYF
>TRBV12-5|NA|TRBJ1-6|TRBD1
TGTGCTAGTGGTTTGGTACCGCGACAGGGGGATACGTCCTATAATTCACCCCTCCACTTT
CASGLVPRQGDTSYNSPLHF
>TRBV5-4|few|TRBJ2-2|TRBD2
TGTGCCAGCAGCGAGGGACTAGCCATCGGGGAGCTGTTTTTT
CASSEGLAIGELFF
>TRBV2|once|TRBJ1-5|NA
TGTGCCAGCGGGAGGGACACGGACCTCAATCAGCCCCAGCATTTT
CASGRDTDLNQPQHF
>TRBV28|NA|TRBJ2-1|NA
TGTGCCAGCAGCTCCTTTCAAGGGGGTAGGTACAATGAGCAGTTCTTC
CASSSFQGGRYNEQFF
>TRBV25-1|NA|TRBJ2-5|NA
TGTGCCAGCCAGGCCCCTCCAGGGTTGATCGAGACCCAGTACTTC
CASQAPPGLIETQYF
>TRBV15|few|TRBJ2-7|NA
TGTGCCACCAGCAACCTACGTGCCGAGCAGTACTTC
CATSNLRAEQYF
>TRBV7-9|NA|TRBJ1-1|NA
TGTGCCAGCAGCTTAGTGGAGGGCCTGAGCACTGAAGCTTTCTTT
CASSLVEGLSTEAFF
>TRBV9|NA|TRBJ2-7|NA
TGTGCCAGCAGCGCGGGACTCCTTTCCAACGAGCAGTACTTC
CASSAGLLSNEQYF
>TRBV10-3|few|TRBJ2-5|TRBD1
TGTGCCACCTCACGGACAGGGGAAGAGACCCAGTACTTC
CATSRTGEETQYF
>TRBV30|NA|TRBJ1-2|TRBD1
TGCGCCTGGACCACAGGGGGCTTCACTAACTATGGCTACACCTTC
CAWTTGGFTNYGYTF